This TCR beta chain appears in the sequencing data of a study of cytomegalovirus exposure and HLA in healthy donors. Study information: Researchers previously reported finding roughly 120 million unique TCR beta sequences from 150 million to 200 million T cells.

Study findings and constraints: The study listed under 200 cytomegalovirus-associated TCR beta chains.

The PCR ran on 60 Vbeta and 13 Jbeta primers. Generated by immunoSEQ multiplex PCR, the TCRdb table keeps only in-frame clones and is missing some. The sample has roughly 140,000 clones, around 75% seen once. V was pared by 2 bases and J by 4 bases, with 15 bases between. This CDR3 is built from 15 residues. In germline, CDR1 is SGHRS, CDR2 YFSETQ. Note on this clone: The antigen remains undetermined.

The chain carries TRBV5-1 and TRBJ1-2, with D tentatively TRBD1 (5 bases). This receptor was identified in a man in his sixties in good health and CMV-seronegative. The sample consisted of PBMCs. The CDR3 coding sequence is TGCGCCAGCAGCTTAGAAGGGGATCTTAGCTATGGCTACACCTTC. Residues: CASSLEGDLSYGYTF.